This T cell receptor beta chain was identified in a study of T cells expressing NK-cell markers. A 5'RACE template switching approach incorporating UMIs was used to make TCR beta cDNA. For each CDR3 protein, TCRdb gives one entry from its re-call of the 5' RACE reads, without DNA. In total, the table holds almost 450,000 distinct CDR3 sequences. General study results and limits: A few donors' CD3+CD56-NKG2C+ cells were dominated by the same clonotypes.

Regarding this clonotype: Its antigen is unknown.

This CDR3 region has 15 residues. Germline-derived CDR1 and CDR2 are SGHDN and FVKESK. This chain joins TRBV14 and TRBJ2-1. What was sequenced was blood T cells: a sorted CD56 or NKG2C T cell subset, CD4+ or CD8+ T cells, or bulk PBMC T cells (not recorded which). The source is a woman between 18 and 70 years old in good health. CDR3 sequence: CASSQDLRYLNEQFF.